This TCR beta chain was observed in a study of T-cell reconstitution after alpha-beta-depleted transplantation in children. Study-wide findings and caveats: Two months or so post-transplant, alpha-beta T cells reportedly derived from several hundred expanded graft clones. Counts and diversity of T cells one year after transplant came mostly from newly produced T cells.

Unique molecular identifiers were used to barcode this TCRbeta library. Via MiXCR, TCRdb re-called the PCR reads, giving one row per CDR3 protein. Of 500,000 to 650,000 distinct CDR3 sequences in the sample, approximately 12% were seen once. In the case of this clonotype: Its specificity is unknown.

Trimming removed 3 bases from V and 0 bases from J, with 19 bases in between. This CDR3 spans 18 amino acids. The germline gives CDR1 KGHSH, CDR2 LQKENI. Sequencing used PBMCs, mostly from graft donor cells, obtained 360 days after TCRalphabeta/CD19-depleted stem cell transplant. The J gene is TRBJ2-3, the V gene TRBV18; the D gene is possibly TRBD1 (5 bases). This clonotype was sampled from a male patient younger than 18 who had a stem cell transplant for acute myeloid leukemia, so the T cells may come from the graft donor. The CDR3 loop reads CASSPLAPARDSTDTQYF. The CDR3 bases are TGTGCCAGCTCACCGCTCGCCCCCGCCAGGGATAGCACAGATACGCAGTATTTT.